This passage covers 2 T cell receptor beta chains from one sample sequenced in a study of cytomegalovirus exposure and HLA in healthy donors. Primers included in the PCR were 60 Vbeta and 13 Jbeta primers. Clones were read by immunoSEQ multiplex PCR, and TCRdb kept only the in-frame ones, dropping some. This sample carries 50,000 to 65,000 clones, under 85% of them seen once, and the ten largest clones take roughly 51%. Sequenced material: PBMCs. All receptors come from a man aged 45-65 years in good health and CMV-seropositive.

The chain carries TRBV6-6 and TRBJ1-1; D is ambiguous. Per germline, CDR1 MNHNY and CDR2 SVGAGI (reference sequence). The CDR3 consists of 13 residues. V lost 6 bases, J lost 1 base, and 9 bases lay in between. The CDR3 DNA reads TGTGCCAGCAGGGCTGCACCGAACACTGAAGCTTTCTTT. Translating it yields CASRAAPNTEAFF.

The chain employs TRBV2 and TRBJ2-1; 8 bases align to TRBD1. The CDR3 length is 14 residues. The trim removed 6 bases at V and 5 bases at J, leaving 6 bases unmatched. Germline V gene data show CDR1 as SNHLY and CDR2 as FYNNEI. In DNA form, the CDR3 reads TGTGCCAGCAGGATACAGGGGGTGAACAATGAGCAGTTCTTC. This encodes CASRIQGVNNEQFF.